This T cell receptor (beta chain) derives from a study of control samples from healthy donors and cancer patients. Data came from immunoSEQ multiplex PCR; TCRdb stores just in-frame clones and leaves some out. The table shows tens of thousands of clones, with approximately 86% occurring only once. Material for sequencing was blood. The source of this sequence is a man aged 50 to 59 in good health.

The CDR3 sequence is CASSQNPNTEAFF. CDR3 bases: TGTGCCAGCAGCCAGAATCCGAACACTGAAGCTTTCTTT. The chain uses TRBV14 and TRBJ1-1; the D is unclear. Trimming removed 3 bases from V and 1 base from J, with 6 bases in between. The CDR3 is made up of 13 amino acids. CDR1 and CDR2 from the germline V gene are SGHDN and FVKESK. Supplemented by reference TRBV14 and TRBJ1-1, the full variable domain reads EAGVTQFPSHSVIEKGQTVTLRCDPISGHDNLYWYRRVMGKEIKFLLHFVKESKQDESGMPNNRFLAERTGGTYSTLKVQPAELEDSGVYFCASSQNPNTEAFFGQGTRLTVV.